This TCR beta chain was profiled in a study of shared clonotypes between healthy human individuals. Germline assignment: CDR1 LGHNT and CDR2 FRNRAP. This CDR3 comprises 12 residues. TCRdb's copy holds only in-frame clones and misses some; the assay was immunoSEQ multiplex PCR. This sample has about 490,000 clones, with 70% to 80% found just once. This rearrangement joins TRBV12-5 to TRBJ2-5, with D uncertain. Matching the DNA end better, TRBJ2-7 makes the J call doubtful. Sequencing input: PBMCs. The clonotype originates from a woman between 40 and 50 years old in good health. Some clones in this sample may be carry-over from other donors' samples. CDR3 in DNA: TGTGCTAGTGGCAAATCCCCGTACGAGCAGTACTTC. It specifies CASGKSPYEQYF.